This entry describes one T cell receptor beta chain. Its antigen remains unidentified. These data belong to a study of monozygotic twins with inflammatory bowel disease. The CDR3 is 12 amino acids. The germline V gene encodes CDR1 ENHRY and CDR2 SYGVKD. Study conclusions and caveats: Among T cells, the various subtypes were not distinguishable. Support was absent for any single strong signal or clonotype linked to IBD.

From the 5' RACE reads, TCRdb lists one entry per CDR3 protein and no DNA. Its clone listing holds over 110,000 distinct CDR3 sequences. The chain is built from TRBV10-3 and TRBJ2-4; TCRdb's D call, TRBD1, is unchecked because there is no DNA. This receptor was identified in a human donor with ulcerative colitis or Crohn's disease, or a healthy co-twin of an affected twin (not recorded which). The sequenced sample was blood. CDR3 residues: CAIGTGSNIQYF.